This T cell receptor beta chain stems from a study of early T cells in non-severe SARS-CoV-2 infection. About the study: The input, bulk RNA from unsorted whole blood, was sequenced, and chains were unpaired.

Findings of the study overall: VDJdb matching favored anti-spike CD8 responses, missing private and CD4 specificities.

In the library, individual cDNA molecules carried attached unique molecular identifiers. MiXCR, applied by TCRdb to the 5' RACE reads, yields one record per CDR3 protein. The sample contains fewer than 55,000 distinct CDR3 sequences, roughly 7% of which appear only once. Trimming removed 4 bases from V and 6 bases from J, with 13 bases in between. Germline CDR1 reads SQVTM; CDR2 reads ANQGSEA. The CDR3 consists of 13 residues. This clonotype came up many times. Its specificity is unknown. The sample comprised whole blood. The sequence was collected from an adult who was a healthcare worker with PCR-confirmed SARS-CoV-2 infection or an uninfected control (not recorded which). The chain employs TRBV29-1 and TRBJ1-5, with D possibly being TRBD1 (6 bases). CDR3 bases: TGCAGCGTTGGCCGGGACACAAGTCAGCCCCAGCATTTT. Its protein product is CSVGRDTSQPQHF.